These 16 T cell receptor beta chains came from one sample sequenced in a study of OX40 agonist ivuxolimab in advanced cancers. The table came from immunoSEQ multiplex PCR; TCRdb's copy has only in-frame clones and leaves some out. This table has roughly 80,000 clones, 90% to 95% appearing once. The material sequenced was CD4+ or CD8+ T cells sorted from blood, taken in a trial of the OX40 agonist ivuxolimab. These receptor sequences come from an adult with an advanced solid tumor such as melanoma, head and neck, liver or kidney cancer.

This chain links TRBV7-8 with TRBJ2-1; TRBD2 matches at 14 bases. Germline V gene sequence: CDR1 SGHVS, CDR2 FQNEAQ. Germline trimming cut 1 base from V and 7 bases from J; bases unmatched to any gene: 3. This CDR3 comprises 16 residues. CDR3 residues: CASSLGGTSGGNEQFF. The CDR3 region has the DNA TGTGCCAGCAGCTTAGGCGGGACTAGCGGGGGTAATGAGCAGTTCTTC.

V is TRBV6-5 and J is TRBJ1-4; D gene unclear. The V gene lost 11 bases and the J gene lost 8 bases, with 18 bases spanning the gap. This CDR3 region has 13 residues. Germline CDR1 MNHEY, CDR2 SVGAGI. CDR3 DNA: TGTGCCGCAGCCATGAGTGGGTTCGAAAAACTGTTTTTT. Residues: CAAAMSGFEKLFF.

The chain is built from TRBV6-6 and TRBJ1-3; the D is unclear. Germline V gene lookup returns CDR1 MNHNY and CDR2 SVGAGI (reference sequence). The V and J ends lost 10 bases and 4 bases respectively, with 14 bases between them. CDR3 length: 13 amino acids. The CDR3 region is CATHPSEGNTIYF. The DNA of the CDR3 is TGTGCCACCCATCCCTCGGAAGGAAACACCATATATTTT.

The chain has TRBV5-6 and TRBJ1-2; the match to TRBD1 covers 9 bases. This CDR3 is 15 amino acids long. The germline V gene encodes CDR1 SGHDT and CDR2 YYEEEE. The ends lost 3 bases at V and 4 bases at J; junction bases unmatched: 7. The CDR3 sequence is CASSSPGQGGYGYTF. As DNA, the CDR3 is TGTGCCAGCAGCTCCCCGGGACAGGGAGGCTATGGCTACACCTTC.

The chain links TRBV6-6 to TRBJ2-7; 9 nucleotides match TRBD2. The CDR3 contains 15 residues. CDR1 and CDR2 from the germline V gene are MNHNY and SVGAGI (reference sequence). With 6 bases clipped from V and 1 base from J, the junction kept 7 bases outside the gene matches. As DNA, the CDR3 is TGTGCCAGCAGCCGTGATGCGGGAGGGTCCTACGAGCAGTACTTC. It specifies CASSRDAGGSYEQYF.

This sequence joins TRBV19 and TRBJ2-1; 9 bases map to TRBD2. Germline-derived CDR1 and CDR2 are LNHDA and SQIVND (reference sequence). V shed 3 bases, J shed 2 bases, and the junction held 5 bases outside the gene matches. This CDR3 spans 16 amino acids. This CDR3 is CASSILSSGTYNEQFF. CDR3 bases: TGTGCCAGTAGTATCCTCTCTAGCGGGACCTACAATGAGCAGTTCTTC.

Comments on this clone: The identical CDR3 is also encoded by other nucleotide sequences in the sample. The rearrangement joins TRBV6-5 to TRBJ1-5; maybe TRBD1 (5 bases). In germline, CDR1 is MNHEY, CDR2 SVGAGI. V lost 6 bases, J lost 5 bases, and 14 bases lay in between. This CDR3 contains 14 residues. CDR3 sequence: CASRSTGGDQPQHF. The CDR3 bases are TGTGCCAGCAGGTCTACGGGGGGTGATCAGCCCCAGCATTTT.

This clone was counted once. The V call is TRBV28, the J call TRBJ2-7; 7 nucleotides line up with TRBD1. The V gene end was trimmed by 2 bases and the J gene end by 7 bases; junction bases not matched to a gene: 5. This CDR3 is built from 13 residues. CDR1 MDHEN and CDR2 SYDVKM come from the germline V gene. The chain's CDR3 is CASSLGTAREQYF. The CDR3 DNA is TGTGCCAGCAGTTTAGGGACAGCGAGGGAGCAGTACTTC.

V gene TRBV6-5 combines with J gene TRBJ1-2; no definite D call. Germline V CDR1 and CDR2: MNHEY, SVGAGI. Between the trimmed V and J ends, which lost 9 bases and 0 bases, there was a span of 8 bases. The CDR3 contains 12 residues. The CDR3 loop is CASTSSNYGYTF. The CDR3 DNA reads TGTGCCAGTACTTCCTCTAACTATGGCTACACCTTC.

J is TRBJ2-6 and V is TRBV5-6; D gene unclear. V lost 1 base, J lost 1 base, and 12 bases lay in between. The CDR3 consists of 17 residues. Germline loops: CDR1 SGHDT, CDR2 YYEEEE. The CDR3 loop is CASSLPEVWSGANVLTF. In DNA form, the CDR3 reads TGTGCCAGCAGCTTGCCCGAAGTATGGTCTGGGGCCAACGTCCTGACTTTC. Combining the CDR3 with reference TRBV5-6 and TRBJ2-6 gives the whole variable domain DAGVTQSPTHLIKTRGQQVTLRCSPKSGHDTVSWYQQALGQGPQFIFQYYEEEERQRGNFPDRFSGHQFPNYSSELNVNALLLGDSALYLCASSLPEVWSGANVLTFGAGSRLTVL.

The CDR3 DNA sequence: TGCGCCAGCAGCGGGGGACTAGCGGGATCTGGGGCCAACGTCCTGACTTTC. Translated, it gives CASSGGLAGSGANVLTF. The chain is built from TRBV5-1 and TRBJ2-6, with 13 positions matching TRBD2. This CDR3 is 17 amino acids long. J gave up 1 base and V 4 bases, and 2 bases lay outside the gene matches. Germline V CDR1 and CDR2: SGHRS, YFSETQ. The complete variable domain, with remaining parts taken from reference TRBV5-1 and TRBJ2-6, reads KAGVTQTPRYLIKTRGQQVTLSCSPISGHRSVSWYQQTPGQGLQFLFEYFSETQRNKGNFPGRFSGRQFSNSRSEMNVSTLELGDSALYLCASSGGLAGSGANVLTFGAGSRLTVL.

J is TRBJ2-5 and V is TRBV10-1; 9 nucleotides agree with TRBD1. CDR1 is WNHNN, CDR2 SYGVQD, per germline (reference sequence). Trimming at V came to 6 bases and at J to 1 base, leaving 6 bases not matched to a gene. The CDR3 contains 15 residues. CDR3 nucleotide sequence: TGCGCCAGCAGCCGGGACAGGGATTTCCAAGAGACCCAGTACTTC. Protein sequence: CASSRDRDFQETQYF.

The rearrangement joins TRBV7-2 to TRBJ2-7, with 7 nucleotides matching TRBD2. V lost 7 bases to trimming and J lost 2 bases; unmatched junction nucleotides: 5. This CDR3 has 13 amino acids. Germline assignment: CDR1 SGHTA and CDR2 FQGNSA. CDR3 loop: CASNQGGTYEQYF. The DNA of the CDR3 is TGTGCCAGCAACCAGGGAGGGACCTACGAGCAGTACTTC.

The V and J genes are TRBV20-1 and TRBJ1-2; D not certain. The germline V gene encodes CDR1 DFQATT and CDR2 SNEGSKA (reference sequence). There are 10 residues in the CDR3. CDR3 in amino acids: CSLILYGYTF. In DNA form, the CDR3 reads TGCAGCTTGATCCTCTATGGCTACACCTTC.

This sequence joins TRBV5-1 and TRBJ1-3; D is unclear. The V end was cut by 1 base, the J end by 0 bases, with 2 bases between. The CDR3 extends over 13 amino acids. Germline V gene sequence: CDR1 SGHRS, CDR2 YFSETQ. The CDR3 region has the DNA TGCGCCAGCAGCTTGTTCTCTGGAAACACCATATATTTT. It codes for CASSLFSGNTIYF.

This chain connects TRBV18 to TRBJ2-5; either TRBD1 or TRBD2 may supply D (5 bases each). The V and J ends lost 4 bases and 5 bases respectively, with 11 bases between them. Germline V gene sequence: CDR1 KGHSH, CDR2 LQKENI. The CDR3 is 13 amino acids. The CDR3 loop reads CASSRGSGETQYF. For the CDR3, the DNA is TGTGCCAGCTCACGGGGCTCGGGGGAGACCCAGTACTTC.